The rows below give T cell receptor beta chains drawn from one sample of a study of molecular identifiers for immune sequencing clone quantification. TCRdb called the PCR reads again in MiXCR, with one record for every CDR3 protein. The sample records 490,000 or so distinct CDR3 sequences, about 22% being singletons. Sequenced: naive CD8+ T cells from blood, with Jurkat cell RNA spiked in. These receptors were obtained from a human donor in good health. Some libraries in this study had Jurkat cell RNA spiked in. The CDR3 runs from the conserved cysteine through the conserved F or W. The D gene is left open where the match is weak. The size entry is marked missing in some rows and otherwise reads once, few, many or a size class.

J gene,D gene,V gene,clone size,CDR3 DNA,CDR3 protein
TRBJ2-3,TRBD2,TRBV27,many,TGTGCCAGCAGTTTATCGGGGAGGGCAGATACGCAGTATTTT,CASSLSGRADTQYF
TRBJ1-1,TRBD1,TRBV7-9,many,TGTGCCAGCAGCTCGGACAGGGCGGGACCTAACACTGAAGCTTTCTTT,CASSSDRAGPNTEAFF
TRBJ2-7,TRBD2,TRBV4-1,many,TGCGCCAGCAGCCAAGACGAGCGGGGGAGAGCCTACGAGCAGTACTTC,CASSQDERGRAYEQYF
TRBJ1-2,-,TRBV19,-,TGTGCCAGTAGTCAAATGGGCTACACCTTC,CASSQMGYTF
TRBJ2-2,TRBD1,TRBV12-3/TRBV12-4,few,TGTGCCAGCAGTTGGACAGGGGTGGCCGGGGAGCTGTTTTTT,CASSWTGVAGELFF
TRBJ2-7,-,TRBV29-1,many,TGCAGCGTTGGAAGAGGCGGTTACTACGAGCAGTACTTC,CSVGRGGYYEQYF
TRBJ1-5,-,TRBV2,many,TGTGCCAGCAGTGACGCGAGAGGTCTTCAGCCCCAGCATTTT,CASSDARGLQPQHF
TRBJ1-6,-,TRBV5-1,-,TGCGCCAGCAGCACAACTGGACAGTATAATTCACCCCTCCACTTT,CASSTTGQYNSPLHF
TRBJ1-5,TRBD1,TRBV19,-,TGTGCCAGTAGTATGAGTGGACAGGCCTTCAATCAGCCCCAGCATTTT,CASSMSGQAFNQPQHF
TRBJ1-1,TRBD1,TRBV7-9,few,TGTGCCAGCAGCTCCCTCCCCAGGGGGCCAAACACTGAAGCTTTCTTT,CASSSLPRGPNTEAFF
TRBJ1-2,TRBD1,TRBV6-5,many,TGTGCCAGCAGTACAGGGCCTGGGACAGGGAATGGCTACACCTTC,CASSTGPGTGNGYTF
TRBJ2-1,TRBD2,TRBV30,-,TGTGCCTGGAGTGTACTAGCGGGAGGGCGTAATGAGCAGTTCTTC,CAWSVLAGGRNEQFF
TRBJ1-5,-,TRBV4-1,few,TGCGCCAGCAGCCAAGATAGGGCCCTTCCGCATTTT,CASSQDRALPHF
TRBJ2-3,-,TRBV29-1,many,TGCAGCGTTGAAGAGAGCACAGATACGCAGTATTTT,CSVEESTDTQYF
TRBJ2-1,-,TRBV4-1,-,TGCGCCAGCAGCCCTGGGGCGGGGGCGGGTCTGGGGAATGAGCAGTTCTTC,CASSPGAGAGLGNEQFF
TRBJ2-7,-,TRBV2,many,TGTGCCAGCAGTGAATGGGTTGGGGCCTACGAGCAGTACTTC,CASSEWVGAYEQYF
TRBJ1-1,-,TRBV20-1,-,TGCAGTGCTAGCCTGTCGAAGGGGTCGGGCACTGAAGCTTTCTTT,CSASLSKGSGTEAFF
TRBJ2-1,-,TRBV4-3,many,TGCGCCAGCAGCCAAGATACAGGCAAATACAATGAGCAGTTCTTC,CASSQDTGKYNEQFF
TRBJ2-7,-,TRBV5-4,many,TGTGCCAGCAGCTATGGTAAGGAGCAGTACTTC,CASSYGKEQYF
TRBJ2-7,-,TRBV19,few,TGTGCCAGTAGTATCGTTGACGGAACCTACGAGCAGTACTTC,CASSIVDGTYEQYF
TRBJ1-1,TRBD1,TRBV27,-,TGTGCCAGCAGTTTATCGCCTCCATTGGGACAGGGTGACACTGAAGCTTCCTTT,CASSLSPPLGQGDTEASF
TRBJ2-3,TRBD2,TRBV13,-,TGTGCCAGTAGCGGGGGGGCCGGGACAGATACGCAGTATTTT,CASSGGAGTDTQYF
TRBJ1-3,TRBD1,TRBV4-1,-,TGCGCCAGCAGCGCAAGCAGGGGGCTATCTGGAAACACCATATATTTT,CASSASRGLSGNTIYF
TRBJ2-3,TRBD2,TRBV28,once,TGTGCCAGCAGTTGTGGACTAGCGGGAGAAGCAGATACGCAGTATTTT,CASSCGLAGEADTQYF
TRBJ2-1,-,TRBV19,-,TGTGCCAGTAGTATTTCGGGGCAGTCGTCCTACAATGAGCAGTTCTTC,CASSISGQSSYNEQFF
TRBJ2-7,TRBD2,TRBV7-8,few,TGTGCCAGCAGCTCTATAGCGGGGTGGACCTACGAGCAGTACTTC,CASSSIAGWTYEQYF